This note documents a single T cell receptor (beta chain) sequence. This clonotype has at least ten counts. Its specific antigen is unknown. Per-nucleotide qualities are absent, and no much larger clonotype sits a single base away. The TCR beta CDR3 regions were amplified from RNA transcripts. The TCR CDR3 was subjected to a first round of RT-PCR using the HTBI primer set and the Qiagen OneStep RT-PCR kit. Libraries were constructed in a second round of multiplex PCR, after which size selection and purification were carried out. The libraries were sequenced on an Illumina HiSeq2000 using paired-end 100 bp reads. The paper's processing steps were these. SOAPnuke was used to process the raw data, throwing out any read that contained adapters or uncalled bases, had a mean Phred below 15, or lacked an exact constant-primer or identifier match. COPE v1.2.5 was used to merge high-quality paired reads, and clonotypes were defined as unique nucleotide sequences. Clonotypes were aligned to IMGT TRBV, TRBD and TRBJ reference segments using MiTCR v1.1. The analysis included only V-J combinations with a frequency above 0.0001, which together covered about 99% of the repertoires. The TCS score was defined as the ratio of F50 (clonal expansion) to E x V (chaos), calculated using BLOSUM62-based TCRdist between CDR3 peptides within each V-J. Welch's t-statistics and random forest reduced 500 to 550 V-J features to roughly 13, which were used in a naive Bayes classifier (R e1071). TCRdb cleaned the public reads at Q25 with fastp, built clones with MiXCR and kept in-frame beta chains. Rows with one shared CDR3 protein collapse into an entry with the most common genes and DNA. The V and J calls were determined by TCRdb, not by the authors. The sample profile shows some 510,000 distinct CDR3 sequences; more than 20% of them were found once. The ten largest clones represent 26% of the sample.

These data are taken from a study of T cells in Graves' hyperthyroidism and ophthalmopathy (dated by TCRdb to about 2019). Context from the whole study: Peripheral blood samples were taken at the time of initial diagnosis, prior to any treatment. Prospective prediction of ophthalmopathy was tested in an independent validation cohort of approximately 19 hyperthyroidism patients and 15 to 17 patients who later progressed to ophthalmopathy. In addition, the study compared T-cell repertoires in thyroid tissue and in blood from about six Graves' hyperthyroidism patients. A discovery cohort of 95 to 100 patients, 43 with Graves' ophthalmopathy and roughly 59 with stable Graves' hyperthyroidism, was used to find distinguishing TCR V-J signatures. The 75 to 100 discovery patients were divided at random into training and test sets in a 7:3 ratio. According to the paper, TCR Vbeta CDR3 sequencing was carried out on roughly 130 peripheral blood samples, which came from 40 to 45 ophthalmopathy, 75 or so hyperthyroidism and roughly 17 progressor patients. Following sampling, methimazole starting at 30 mg daily was given to hyperthyroidism patients, and high-dose intravenous methylprednisolone was given to ophthalmopathy patients. Overall study results and their limits: Most expanded thyroid clonotypes (frequency above 0.001) were also found in blood, which suggests that blood repertoires may mirror thyroid immune responses. A model built on a 13 V-J signature distinguished ophthalmopathy from stable hyperthyroidism, reaching over 85% sensitivity and 81% to 83% specificity in cross-validation and 80%/75% in testing. Sample size was not statistically predetermined, and blinding of investigators to group allocation was not performed. In validation, progression to ophthalmopathy was predicted by the model with 65% to 71% sensitivity and roughly 72% specificity, a median of approximately 6.5 months before onset.

Graves' hyperthyroidism was defined as stable when no progression to ophthalmopathy occurred over 18 months of follow-up. Hyperthyroidism patients were aged 18 to 65 years and newly diagnosed, with disease duration of less than 2 months. Exclusion was applied to patients with uncontrolled infections, other autoimmune diseases, pregnancy or lactation. Diagnoses relied on clinical symptoms, serum thyroxine and TRAb, thyroid ultrasound and orbital computed tomography. Ficoll-Paque density gradient centrifugation was used to isolate PBMCs from approximately 10 ml of fresh peripheral blood. Total RNA was extracted using Trizol reagent, and RNA quality was assessed on an Agilent 2100 Bioanalyzer. Sequenced input: blood. The sequence was collected from a man aged 18 to 29 with Graves' hyperthyroidism.

The DNA sequence is as follows: TGCGCCAGCAGCTTCTCGACCTCAAGTATTTATGGCTACACCTTC. It encodes CASSFSTSSIYGYTF. Rearrangement joined TRBV5-1 to TRBJ1-2; the D gene is not confidently resolved. V drops 2 bases and J drops 5 bases, leaving 16 bases in between. The CDR3 covers 15 residues, taking in both the cysteine and the phenylalanine. Of the read, only the CDR3 DNA is kept; its 45 bases are in frame from base 1. Via the germline V gene, CDR1 is SGHRS and CDR2 YFSETQ.